One and the same sample provided the 23 T cell receptor beta chains below, sequenced in a study of T cell responses to AZD1222 COVID-19 vaccine. Data came from immunoSEQ multiplex PCR; TCRdb stores just in-frame clones and leaves some out. The data contain tens of thousands of clones, 85% to 90% of them singletons. The source material was peripheral blood, sampled on day 0 of AZD1222 vaccination. These receptors originate from an adult in good health.

This chain uses TRBV29-1 with TRBJ1-3; perhaps TRBD1 as D (6 bases). This CDR3 is built from 13 residues. The germline V gene encodes CDR1 SQVTM and CDR2 ANQGSEA. V lost 5 bases to trimming and J lost 4 bases, with 12 bases between them. CDR3 protein: CSVHGTLGNTIYF. CDR3 nucleotide sequence: TGCAGCGTTCACGGGACACTCGGAAACACCATATATTTT. The full variable domain, rest sourced from reference TRBV29-1 and TRBJ1-3, is SAVISQKPSRDICQRGTSLTIQCQVDSQVTMMFWYRQQPGQSLTLIATANQGSEATYESGFVIDKFPISRPNLTFSTLTVSNMSPEDSSIYLCSVHGTLGNTIYFGEGSWLTVV.

V usage is TRBV9 and J usage is TRBJ2-5, with D hard to call. This CDR3 is built from 16 residues. Germline V gene sequence: CDR1 SGDLS, CDR2 YYNGEE. The V end lost 3 bases, the J end lost 5 bases, and 20 bases lay between the germline ends. CDR3: CASSGPLGPPGETQYF. The CDR3 DNA reads as TGTGCCAGCAGCGGTCCGCTAGGACCCCCCGGGGAGACCCAGTACTTC.

A single count supports this clone. The genes are TRBV5-1 and TRBJ2-1; TRBD2 aligns across 12 bases. This CDR3 region has 19 residues. Germline CDR1 SGHRS, CDR2 YFSETQ. V dropped 5 bases and J dropped 0; count of bases not matched to a gene: 12. The CDR3 is CASSTAGLAGLGSYNEQFF. CDR3 DNA sequence: TGCGCCAGCAGTACAGCCGGACTAGCGGGATTGGGCTCCTACAATGAGCAGTTCTTC.

As to this clone: Other nucleotide sequences from this sample produce the same CDR3. The chain employs TRBV5-4 and TRBJ2-1; 11 positions agree with TRBD2. V gave up 3 bases and J gave up 4 bases; unmatched junction bases: 3. CDR3 length: 15 amino acids. Germline CDR1 and CDR2: SGHNT and YYREEE (reference sequence). The CDR3 DNA is TGTGCCAGCAGCTCGACTAGCGGGACTTACAATGAGCAGTTCTTC. This translates into CASSSTSGTYNEQFF.

The chain is built from TRBV3-1 (or the pseudogene TRBV3-2) and TRBJ1-6, with a weak D call TRBD1 (5 bases). Germline CDR1 reads LGHDT; CDR2 reads YNNKEL (reference sequence). The CDR3 contains 14 residues. V lost 6 bases and J 7 bases, leaving 13 bases between the germline ends. As DNA, the CDR3 is TGTGCCAGCAGTCCGACAGTAATGAATTCACCCCTCCACTTT. It encodes CASSPTVMNSPLHF.

This chain uses TRBV2 with TRBJ2-7, with 8 positions matching TRBD1. This CDR3 has 14 residues. Germline-derived CDR1 and CDR2 are SNHLY and FYNNEI. Trimming removed 6 bases from V and 6 bases from J; junction bases left unmatched: 10. CDR3 sequence reads: CASSATIRGREQYF. In DNA form, the CDR3 reads TGTGCCAGCAGCGCTACGATCAGGGGGCGCGAGCAGTACTTC.

The chain couples TRBV6-4 to TRBJ1-5; D is unresolved. Germline CDR1 MRHNA, CDR2 SNTAGT. V gave up 10 bases and J gave up 4 bases, with 11 bases separating them. There are 12 residues in the CDR3. The CDR3 nucleotides are TGTGCCACCCAGCTTAATAATCAGCCCCAGCATTTT. It yields the protein CATQLNNQPQHF.

This chain uses TRBV6-2 or TRBV6-3 with TRBJ1-1; D is possibly TRBD1 (6 bases). CDR3 length equals 16 residues. V was shortened by 3 bases and J by 1 base, with 15 bases between the two germline ends. Germline V gene sequence: CDR1 MNHEY, CDR2 SVGEGT. In DNA, the CDR3 is TGTGCCAGCAGTTATCACCCGACAGGTGAGAACACTGAAGCTTTCTTT. Translated: CASSYHPTGENTEAFF.

This clone was detected once. The chain links TRBV12-3 or TRBV12-4 to TRBJ1-1; D call uncertain. CDR3 length: 13 amino acids. Deletions cut 4 bases from V and 0 bases from J, with 6 bases between. In DNA form, the CDR3 reads TGTGCCAGCAGTTCGACTATGAACACTGAAGCTTTCTTT. This codes for CASSSTMNTEAFF.

The V call is TRBV5-1, the J call TRBJ2-7; D not resolved. Trimming cost V 1 base and J 3 bases, with 11 bases left between them. This CDR3 has 14 amino acids. Germline CDR1 reads SGHRS; CDR2 reads YFSETQ. The CDR3 here is CASSLPDGNYEQYF. The DNA for the CDR3 is TGCGCCAGCAGCTTGCCCGACGGAAACTACGAGCAGTACTTC.

J is TRBJ2-2 and V is TRBV6-6, with 8 bases lining up with TRBD2. J was trimmed by 5 bases and V by 6 bases; bases with no gene match: 5. The germline CDR1 and CDR2 sequences are MNHNY and SVGAGI (reference sequence). This CDR3 comprises 14 residues. For the CDR3, the DNA is TGTGCCAGCAGATCGGGAGGGGCGACCGGGGAGCTGTTTTTT. Translated: CASRSGGATGELFF.

This clone turned up a few times. The chain uses TRBV28 and TRBJ2-7; D ambiguous. Looked up from germline, CDR1 is MDHEN and CDR2 is SYDVKM. The V end was cut by 2 bases, the J end by 3 bases, with 20 bases between. The CDR3 totals 17 residues. CDR3 amino acids: CASSLNRRRHHDYEQYF. CDR3 nucleotide sequence: TGTGCCAGCAGTTTAAATCGGCGCAGGCATCATGACTACGAGCAGTACTTC.

J is TRBJ1-2 and V is TRBV7-9; D ambiguous. The CDR3 has 15 amino acids. Trimming left V 3 bases short and J 5 bases short, with 16 bases between. CDR1 and CDR2 from the germline V gene are SEHNR and FQNEAQ (reference sequence). Here the CDR3 DNA reads TGTGCCAGCAGCTTGGGCAGCCGCCCCGGGTATGGCTACACCTTC. This encodes CASSLGSRPGYGYTF.

This clone appeared a single time. The genes are TRBV30 and TRBJ1-1; D is ambiguous. The germline V gene encodes CDR1 GTSNPN and CDR2 SVGIG (reference sequence). The CDR3 contains 11 residues. V was trimmed by 2 bases and J by 1 base, leaving 2 bases between them. The CDR3 is CAWSRNTEAFF. CDR3 DNA: TGTGCCTGGAGTCGGAACACTGAAGCTTTCTTT.

The chain recombines TRBV21-1 with TRBJ2-7; the table names TRBD2, a call not compared with the DNA. TRBV21-1 is reported as a pseudogene. This CDR3 contains 15 residues. The DNA of the CDR3 is TGTGCCAGCCGACAACGGACTAGCGGAAGCTACGAGCAGTACTTC. Residues: CASRQRTSGSYEQYF.

The chain recombines TRBV19 with TRBJ2-7; TRBD2 agrees at 8 bases. With 6 bases clipped from V and 2 bases from J, the junction kept 6 bases outside the gene matches. The CDR3 sequence is 14 residues long. Germline V gives CDR1 LNHDA, CDR2 SQIVND (reference sequence). CDR3 coding DNA: TGTGCCAGTAGCCTCGGGGGGGCCACCTACGAGCAGTACTTC. This translates into CASSLGGATYEQYF.

The CDR3 region has the DNA TGTGCCAGCAGCTCTATCTTAGCGGGGGAAGAGACCCAGTACTTC. This sequence encodes CASSSILAGEETQYF. The chain employs TRBV7-2 and TRBJ2-5; 9 nucleotides agree with TRBD2. The junction had 6 bases not matched to a gene; V was cut back by 4 bases and J by 3 bases. This CDR3 spans 15 amino acids. Germline V gives CDR1 SGHTA, CDR2 FQGNSA.

The gene calls are TRBV28 and TRBJ2-2, with D unresolved. In germline, CDR1 is MDHEN, CDR2 SYDVKM. The CDR3 contains 14 residues. Trimming cost V 2 bases and J 4 bases, with 8 bases left between them. This CDR3 reads CASSLGVFTGELFF. The CDR3 region has the DNA TGTGCCAGCAGTTTAGGTGTGTTCACCGGGGAGCTGTTTTTT. Drawing the rest from reference TRBV28 and TRBJ2-2, the complete variable domain is DVKVTQSSRYLVKRTGEKVFLECVQDMDHENMFWYRQDPGLGLRLIYFSYDVKMKEKGDIPEGYSVSREKKERFSLILESASTNQTSMYLCASSLGVFTGELFFGEGSRLTVL.

The chain couples TRBV7-2 to TRBJ2-6, with 9 bases matching TRBD1. CDR3 size: 19 residues. Looked up from germline, CDR1 is SGHTA and CDR2 is FQGNSA. The ends lost 1 base at V and 2 bases at J; junction bases unmatched: 9. CDR3 bases: TGTGCCAGCAGCTTAGGACCAGGGACAGGGAAGGCTGGGGCCAACGTCCTGACTTTC. Protein sequence: CASSLGPGTGKAGANVLTF.

V gene TRBV3-1 (or the pseudogene TRBV3-2) combines with J gene TRBJ2-7; 11 bases map to TRBD2. V lost 5 bases to trimming and J lost 4 bases; unmatched junction nucleotides: 7. This CDR3 contains 15 residues. CDR1 and CDR2 (germline): LGHDT, YNNKEL (reference sequence). For the CDR3, the DNA is TGTGCCAGCAGCACTAGCGGGGGCCGAGGGTACGAGCAGTACTTC. Translating it yields CASSTSGGRGYEQYF.

This chain joins TRBV5-6 and TRBJ1-4, with D hard to call. This CDR3 region has 16 residues. Trimming removed 0 bases from V and 3 bases from J, with 12 bases in between. Germline V gene sequence: CDR1 SGHDT, CDR2 YYEEEE. The CDR3 nucleotides read TGTGCCAGCAGCTTGGGTCCCGCAGGCGCTAATGAAAAACTGTTTTTT. Translating gives CASSLGPAGANEKLFF.

This clone was counted once. The J gene is TRBJ2-1, the V gene TRBV30; 7 nucleotides line up with TRBD2. CDR1 GTSNPN and CDR2 SVGIG come from the germline V gene (reference sequence). The V and J ends lost 0 bases and 4 bases, in that order; junction bases with no gene match: 6. The CDR3 runs 15 residues. CDR3 loop: CAWSVSLAVYNEQFF. CDR3 bases: TGTGCCTGGAGTGTAAGCCTAGCGGTTTACAATGAGCAGTTCTTC.

V and J are TRBV28 and TRBJ2-1, with D unresolved. Trimming removed 3 bases at V and 3 bases at J, with 12 bases between. The germline CDR1 and CDR2 sequences are MDHEN and SYDVKM. The CDR3 spans 15 residues. The CDR3 sequence is CASSLVGSVYNEQFF. The CDR3 nucleotides read TGTGCCAGCAGTTTGGTGGGTTCGGTCTACAATGAGCAGTTCTTC.